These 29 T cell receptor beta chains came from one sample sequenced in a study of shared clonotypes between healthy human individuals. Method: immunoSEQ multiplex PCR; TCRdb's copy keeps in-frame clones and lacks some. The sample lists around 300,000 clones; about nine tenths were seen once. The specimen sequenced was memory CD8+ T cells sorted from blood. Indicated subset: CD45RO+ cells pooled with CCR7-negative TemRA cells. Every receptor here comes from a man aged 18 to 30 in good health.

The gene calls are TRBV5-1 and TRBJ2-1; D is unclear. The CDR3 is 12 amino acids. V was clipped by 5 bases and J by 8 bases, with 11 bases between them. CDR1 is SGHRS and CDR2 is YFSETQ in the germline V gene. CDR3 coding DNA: TGCGCCAGCAGTATGAGGTACGATGAGCAGTTCTTC. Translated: CASSMRYDEQFF. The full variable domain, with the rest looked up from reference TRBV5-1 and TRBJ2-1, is KAGVTQTPRYLIKTRGQQVTLSCSPISGHRSVSWYQQTPGQGLQFLFEYFSETQRNKGNFPGRFSGRQFSNSRSEMNVSTLELGDSALYLCASSMRYDEQFFGPGTRLTVL.

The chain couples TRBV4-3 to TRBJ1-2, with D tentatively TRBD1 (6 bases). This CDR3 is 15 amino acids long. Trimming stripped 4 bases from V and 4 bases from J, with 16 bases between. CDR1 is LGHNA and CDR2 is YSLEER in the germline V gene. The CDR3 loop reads CASSREGDGIYGYTF. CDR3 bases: TGCGCCAGCAGCCGAGAGGGGGACGGAATCTATGGCTACACCTTC.

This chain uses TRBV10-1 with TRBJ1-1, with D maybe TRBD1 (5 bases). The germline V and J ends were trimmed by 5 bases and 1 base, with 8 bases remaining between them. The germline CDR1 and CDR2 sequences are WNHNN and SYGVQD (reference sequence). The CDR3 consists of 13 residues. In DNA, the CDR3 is TGCGCCAGCAGTACAGGAGCGAACACTGAAGCTTTCTTT. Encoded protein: CASSTGANTEAFF.

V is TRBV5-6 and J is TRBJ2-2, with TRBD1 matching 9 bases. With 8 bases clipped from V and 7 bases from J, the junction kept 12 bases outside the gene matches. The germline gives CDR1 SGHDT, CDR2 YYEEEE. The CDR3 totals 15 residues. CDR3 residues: CASWGQGNRHGELFF. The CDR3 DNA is TGTGCCAGTTGGGGACAGGGTAATCGACACGGGGAGCTGTTTTTT.

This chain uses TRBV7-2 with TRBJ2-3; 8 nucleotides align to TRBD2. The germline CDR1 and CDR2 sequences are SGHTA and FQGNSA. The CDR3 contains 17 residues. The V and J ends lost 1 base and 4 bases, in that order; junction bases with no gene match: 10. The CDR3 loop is CASSLEVLAGPSDTQYF. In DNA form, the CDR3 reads TGTGCCAGCAGCTTAGAGGTTTTAGCGGGGCCGTCAGATACGCAGTATTTT.

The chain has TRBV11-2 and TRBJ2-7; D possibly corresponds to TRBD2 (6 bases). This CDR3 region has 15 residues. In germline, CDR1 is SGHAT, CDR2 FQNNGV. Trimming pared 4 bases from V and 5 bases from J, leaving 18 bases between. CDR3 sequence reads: CASSYTAGTLDEQYF. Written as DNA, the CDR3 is TGTGCCAGCAGCTATACGGCGGGGACCCTCGACGAGCAGTACTTC.

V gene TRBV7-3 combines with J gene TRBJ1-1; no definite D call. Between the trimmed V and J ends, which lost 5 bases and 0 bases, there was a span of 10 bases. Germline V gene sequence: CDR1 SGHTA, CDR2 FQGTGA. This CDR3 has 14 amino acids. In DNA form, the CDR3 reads TGTGCCAGCAGCACCGAGGGAATGAACACTGAAGCTTTCTTT. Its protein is CASSTEGMNTEAFF. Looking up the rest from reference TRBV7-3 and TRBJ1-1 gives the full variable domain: GAGVSQTPSNKVTEKGKYVELRCDPISGHTALYWYRQSLGQGPEFLIYFQGTGAADDSGLPNDRFFAVRPEGSVSTLKIQRTERGDSAVYLCASSTEGMNTEAFFGQGTRLTVV.

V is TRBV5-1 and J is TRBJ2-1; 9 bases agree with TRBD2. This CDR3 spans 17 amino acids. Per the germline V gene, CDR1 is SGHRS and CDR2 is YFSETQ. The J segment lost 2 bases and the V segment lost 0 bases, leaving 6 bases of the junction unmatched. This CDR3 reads CASSLAWLAGPYNEQFF. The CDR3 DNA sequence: TGCGCCAGCAGCTTGGCTTGGCTAGCGGGGCCCTACAATGAGCAGTTCTTC.

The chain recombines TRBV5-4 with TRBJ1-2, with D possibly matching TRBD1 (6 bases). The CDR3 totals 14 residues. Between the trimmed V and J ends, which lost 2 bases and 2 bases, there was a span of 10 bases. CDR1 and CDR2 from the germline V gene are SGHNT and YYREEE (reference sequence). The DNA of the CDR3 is TGTGCCAGCAGCTTCAAAGGGGGGAACTATGGCTACACCTTC. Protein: CASSFKGGNYGYTF.

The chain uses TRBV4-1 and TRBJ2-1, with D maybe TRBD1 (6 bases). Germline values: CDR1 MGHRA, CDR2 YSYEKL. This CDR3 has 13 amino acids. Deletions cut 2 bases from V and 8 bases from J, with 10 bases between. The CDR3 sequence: CASSQTQGYEQFF. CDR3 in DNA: TGCGCCAGCAGCCAAACACAGGGCTATGAGCAGTTCTTC.

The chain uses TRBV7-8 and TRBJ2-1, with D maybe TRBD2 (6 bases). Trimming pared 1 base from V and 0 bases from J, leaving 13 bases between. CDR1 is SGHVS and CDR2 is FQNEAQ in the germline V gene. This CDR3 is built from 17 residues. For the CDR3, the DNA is TGTGCCAGCAGCTTAGACCTAAGCGGGTACTCCTACAATGAGCAGTTCTTC. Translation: CASSLDLSGYSYNEQFF.

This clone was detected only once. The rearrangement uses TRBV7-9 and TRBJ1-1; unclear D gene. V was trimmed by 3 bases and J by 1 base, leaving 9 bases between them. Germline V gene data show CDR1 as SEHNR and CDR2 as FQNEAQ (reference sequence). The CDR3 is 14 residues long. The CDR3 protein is CASSLTRKNTEAFF. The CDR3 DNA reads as TGTGCCAGCAGCTTGACACGGAAGAACACTGAAGCTTTCTTT.

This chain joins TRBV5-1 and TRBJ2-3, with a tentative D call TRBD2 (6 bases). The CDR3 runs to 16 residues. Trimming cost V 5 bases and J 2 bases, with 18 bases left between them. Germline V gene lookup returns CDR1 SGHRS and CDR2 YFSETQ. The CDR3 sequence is CASSYNRDFSTDTQYF. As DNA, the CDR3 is TGCGCCAGCAGTTACAACCGGGACTTTTCCACAGATACGCAGTATTTT.

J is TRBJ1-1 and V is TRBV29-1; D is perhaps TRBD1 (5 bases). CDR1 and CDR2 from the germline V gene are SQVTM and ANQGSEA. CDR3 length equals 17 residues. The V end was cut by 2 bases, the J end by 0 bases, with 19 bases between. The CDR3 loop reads CSVEFRGRGKMNTEAFF. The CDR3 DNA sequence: TGCAGCGTTGAATTCCGGGGTAGGGGCAAGATGAACACTGAAGCTTTCTTT.

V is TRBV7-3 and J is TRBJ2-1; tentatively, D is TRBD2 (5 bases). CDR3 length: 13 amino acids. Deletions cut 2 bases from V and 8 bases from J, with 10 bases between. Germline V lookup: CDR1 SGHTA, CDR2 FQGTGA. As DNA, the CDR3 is TGTGCCAGCAGCTTACACCTAGCAGATGAGCAGTTCTTC. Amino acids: CASSLHLADEQFF.

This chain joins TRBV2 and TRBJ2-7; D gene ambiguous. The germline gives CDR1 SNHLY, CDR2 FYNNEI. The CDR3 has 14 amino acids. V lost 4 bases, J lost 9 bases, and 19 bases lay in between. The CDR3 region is CASSALWAPWGQYF. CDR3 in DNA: TGTGCCAGCAGTGCCCTCTGGGCTCCTTGGGGGCAGTACTTC.

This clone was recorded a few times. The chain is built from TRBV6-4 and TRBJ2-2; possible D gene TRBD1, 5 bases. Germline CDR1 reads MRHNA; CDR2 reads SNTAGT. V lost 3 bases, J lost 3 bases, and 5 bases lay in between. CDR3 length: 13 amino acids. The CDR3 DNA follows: TGTGCCAGCAGTGAACAGGACACCGGGGAGCTGTTTTTT. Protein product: CASSEQDTGELFF.

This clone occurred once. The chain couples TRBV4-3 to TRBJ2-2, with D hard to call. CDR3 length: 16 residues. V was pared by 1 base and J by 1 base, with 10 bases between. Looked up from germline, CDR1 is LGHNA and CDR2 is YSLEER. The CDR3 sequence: CASSQGINRNTGELFF. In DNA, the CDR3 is TGCGCCAGCAGCCAAGGGATAAACAGGAACACCGGGGAGCTGTTTTTT.

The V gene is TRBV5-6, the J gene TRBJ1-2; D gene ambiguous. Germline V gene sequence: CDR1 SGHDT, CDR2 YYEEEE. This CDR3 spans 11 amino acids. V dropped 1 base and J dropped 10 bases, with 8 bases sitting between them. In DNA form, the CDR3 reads TGTGCCAGCAGCTTGAGGGATGACTACACCTTC. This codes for CASSLRDDYTF.

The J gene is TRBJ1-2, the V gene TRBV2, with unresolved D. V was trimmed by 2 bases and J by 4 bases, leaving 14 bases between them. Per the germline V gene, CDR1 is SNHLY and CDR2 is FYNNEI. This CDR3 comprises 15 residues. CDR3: CASSEPAGSIYGYTF. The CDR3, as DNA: TGTGCCAGCAGTGAACCCGCGGGGTCAATCTATGGCTACACCTTC.

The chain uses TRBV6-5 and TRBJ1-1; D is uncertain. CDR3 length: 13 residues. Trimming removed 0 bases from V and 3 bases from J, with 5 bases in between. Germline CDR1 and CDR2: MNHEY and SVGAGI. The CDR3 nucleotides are TGTGCCAGCAGTTACTCCCCCGACACTGAAGCTTTCTTT. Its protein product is CASSYSPDTEAFF.

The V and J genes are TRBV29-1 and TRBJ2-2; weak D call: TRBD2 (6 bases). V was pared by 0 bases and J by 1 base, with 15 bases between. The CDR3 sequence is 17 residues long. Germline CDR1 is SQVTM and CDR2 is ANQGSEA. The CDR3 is CSVEDGGLGLNTGELFF. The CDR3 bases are TGCAGCGTTGAAGATGGGGGGTTAGGTCTGAACACCGGGGAGCTGTTTTTT.

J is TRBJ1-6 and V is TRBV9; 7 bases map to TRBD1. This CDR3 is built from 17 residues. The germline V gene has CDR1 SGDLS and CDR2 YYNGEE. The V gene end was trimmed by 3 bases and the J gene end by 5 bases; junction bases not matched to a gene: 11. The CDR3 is CASSGGGGGADNSPLHF. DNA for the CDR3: TGTGCCAGCAGCGGAGGGGGCGGGGGCGCCGATAATTCACCCCTCCACTTT.

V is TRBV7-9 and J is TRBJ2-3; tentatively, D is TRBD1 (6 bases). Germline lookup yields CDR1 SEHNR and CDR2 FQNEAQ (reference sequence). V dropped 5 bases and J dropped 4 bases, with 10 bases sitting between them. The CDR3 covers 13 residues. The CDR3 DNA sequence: TGTGCCAGCAGCACAGGGTGGGCAGATACGCAGTATTTT. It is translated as CASSTGWADTQYF.

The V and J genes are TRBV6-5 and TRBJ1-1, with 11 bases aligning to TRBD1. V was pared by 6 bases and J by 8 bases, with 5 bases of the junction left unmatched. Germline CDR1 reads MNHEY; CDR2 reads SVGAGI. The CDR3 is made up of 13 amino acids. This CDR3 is CASSSGQGAEAFF. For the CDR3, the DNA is TGTGCCAGCAGCTCTGGACAGGGGGCCGAAGCTTTCTTT.

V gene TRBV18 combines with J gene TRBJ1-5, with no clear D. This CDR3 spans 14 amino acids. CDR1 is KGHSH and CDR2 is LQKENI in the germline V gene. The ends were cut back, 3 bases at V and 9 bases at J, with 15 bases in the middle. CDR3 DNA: TGTGCCAGCTCACCCGGAATGGTACTAGGGCCCCAGCATTTT. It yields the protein CASSPGMVLGPQHF.

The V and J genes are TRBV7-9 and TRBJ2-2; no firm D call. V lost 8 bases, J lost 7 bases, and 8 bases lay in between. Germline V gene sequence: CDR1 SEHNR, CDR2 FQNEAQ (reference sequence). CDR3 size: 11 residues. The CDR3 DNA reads TGTGCCAGCTTGGTACTCGGGGAGCTGTTTTTT. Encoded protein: CASLVLGELFF.

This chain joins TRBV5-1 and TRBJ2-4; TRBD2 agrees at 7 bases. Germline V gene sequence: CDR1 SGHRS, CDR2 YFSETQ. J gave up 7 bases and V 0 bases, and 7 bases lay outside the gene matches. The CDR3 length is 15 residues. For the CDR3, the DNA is TGCGCCAGCAGCTTGGGCGGTAGCGGGTTTAACATTCAGTACTTC. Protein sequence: CASSLGGSGFNIQYF.

This CDR3 reads CASSDRTGAYTEAFF. The DNA for the CDR3 is TGCGCCAGCAGCGATCGGACAGGGGCCTACACTGAAGCTTTCTTT. The chain joins TRBV5-1 to TRBJ1-1; 9 nucleotides agree with TRBD1. V was clipped by 4 bases and J by 3 bases; unmatched bases: 7. CDR3 length: 15 residues. Germline V lookup: CDR1 SGHRS, CDR2 YFSETQ.